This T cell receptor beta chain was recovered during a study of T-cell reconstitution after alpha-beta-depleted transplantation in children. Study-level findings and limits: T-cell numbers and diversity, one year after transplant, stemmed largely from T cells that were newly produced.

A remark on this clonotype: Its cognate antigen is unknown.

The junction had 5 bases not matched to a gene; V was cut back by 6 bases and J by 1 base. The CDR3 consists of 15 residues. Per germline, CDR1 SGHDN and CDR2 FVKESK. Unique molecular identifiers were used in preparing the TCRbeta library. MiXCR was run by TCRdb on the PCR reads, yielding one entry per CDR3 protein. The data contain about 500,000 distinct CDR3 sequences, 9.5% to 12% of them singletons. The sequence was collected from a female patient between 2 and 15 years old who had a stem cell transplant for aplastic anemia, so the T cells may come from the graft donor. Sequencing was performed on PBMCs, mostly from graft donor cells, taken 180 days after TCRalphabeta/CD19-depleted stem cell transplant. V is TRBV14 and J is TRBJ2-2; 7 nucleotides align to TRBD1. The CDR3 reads CASSPTGWNTGELFF. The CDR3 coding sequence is TGTGCCAGCAGTCCGACAGGGTGGAACACCGGGGAGCTGTTTTTT.